This T cell receptor (beta chain) was recorded in a study of T cells in Graves' hyperthyroidism and ophthalmopathy. Comment on this clonotype: At one end, the junction sequence differs from germline, possibly due to a read error.

The CDR3 spans 17 residues. Germline V CDR1 and CDR2: SGHTA, FQGNSA. There were TCR beta CDR3 regions amplified from RNA transcripts. Initially, a first-round RT-PCR of the TCR CDR3 employed the HTBI primer set. Each CDR3 protein gets one entry after TCRdb re-called the multiplex PCR reads with MiXCR. Of roughly 720,000 distinct CDR3 sequences detected, around a sixth appear once; the ten largest clones hold around a sixth. This receptor was identified in a man aged 45-65 years with Graves' hyperthyroidism. Sequenced input: blood. The rearrangement joins TRBV7-2 to TRBJ1-1, with a tentative D call TRBD1 (6 bases). DNA for the CDR3: TGTGCCAGCAGCTTCAGGTTCTTAACAGGGCGTAACATTGAAGCTTTCTTT. Amino acids: CASSFRFLTGRNIEAFF.